This is a list of T cell receptor beta chains from one sample in a study of blood T cells in healthy people across ages. TCRdb ran MiXCR on the 5' RACE reads and lists one entry per CDR3 protein. The table has roughly 1.6 million distinct CDR3 sequences, about 35% seen once; the top ten hold approximately 10%. The specimen sequenced was blood. The receptors stem from a woman aged 25-40 years in good health. Each CDR3 is given with its conserved first and last residue. A D gene is named only where the DNA matches it firmly. Clone size is given for some rows only: seen once, a few or many times, or a class if the clone is expanded.

d_call cdr3_length clone_size j_call v_call cdr3_aa cdr3_nt
. 15 . TRBJ1-1 TRBV11-2 CASSLSGLGWTEAFF TGTGCCAGCAGCTTAAGTGGACTTGGGTGGACTGAAGCTTTCTTT
. 12 many TRBJ2-3 TRBV12-3/TRBV12-4 CASSLSKDTQYF TGTGCCAGCAGTTTAAGTAAAGATACGCAGTATTTT
. 17 . TRBJ2-2 TRBV5-1 CASSLAPGAGSTGELFF TGCGCCAGCAGCCTCGCCCCTGGGGCGGGGAGCACCGGGGAGCTGTTTTTT
. 13 . TRBJ2-6 TRBV7-9 CASSPKGANVLTF TGTGCCAGCAGCCCGAAGGGGGCCAACGTCCTGACTTTC
. 15 . TRBJ1-1 TRBV10-3 CAISDVGRGNTEAFF TGTGCCATCAGTGATGTTGGCAGGGGTAACACTGAAGCTTTCTTT
. 14 few TRBJ1-1 TRBV20-1 CSARMGGRGTEAFF TGCAGTGCCCGAATGGGTGGTAGAGGCACTGAAGCTTTCTTT
. 17 . TRBJ2-3 TRBV9 CASSVEGGGTTTDTQYF TGTGCCAGCAGCGTAGAAGGGGGGGGCACCACCACAGATACGCAGTATTTT
. 13 few TRBJ1-5 TRBV20-1 CSARGRGDQPQHF TGCAGTGCTAGAGGGCGGGGGGATCAGCCCCAGCATTTT
. 17 . TRBJ2-7 TRBV4-1 CASSQEFNPIRSYEQYF TGCGCCAGCAGCCAAGAATTCAATCCTATTAGGAGCTACGAGCAGTACTTC
. 13 . TRBJ2-1 TRBV7-3 CASGTNSYNEQFF TGTGCCAGCGGGACCAACTCCTACAATGAGCAGTTCTTC
TRBD2 17 . TRBJ2-5 TRBV12-3/TRBV12-4 CASSLYSGLEYQETQYF TGTGCCAGCAGTTTATATTCGGGACTAGAGTACCAAGAGACCCAGTACTTC
TRBD2 17 many TRBJ2-5 TRBV4-1 CASSQAASGERRETQYF TGCGCCAGCAGCCAAGCGGCGAGCGGGGAAAGAAGAGAGACCCAGTACTTC
TRBD1 17 few TRBJ1-2 TRBV6-2/TRBV6-3 CASSYSPGTGGVNGYTF TGTGCCAGCAGTTACTCGCCCGGGACAGGGGGCGTGAATGGCTACACCTTC
. 11 . TRBJ2-1 TRBV20-1 CSASSEYEQFF TGCAGTGCTAGTTCTGAATATGAGCAGTTCTTC
. 15 . TRBJ1-5 TRBV2 CASNLRQRSNQPQHF TGTGCCAGCAACCTGAGACAACGTAGCAATCAGCCCCAGCATTTT
. 13 . TRBJ2-1 TRBV3-1 CASSRKKWREQFF TGTGCCAGCAGCCGTAAGAAGTGGAGAGAGCAGTTCTTC
. 13 . TRBJ1-5 TRBV5-4 CASSLEKGQPQHF TGTGCCAGCAGCTTGGAGAAGGGTCAGCCCCAGCATTTT
. 15 . TRBJ1-6 TRBV9 CASSVVPEAGSPLHF TGTGCCAGCAGCGTAGTCCCCGAGGCAGGATCACCCCTCCACTTT
. 12 . TRBJ1-1 TRBV25-1 CASSEMYTEAFF TGTGCCAGCAGTGAAATGTACACTGAAGCTTTCTTT
. 13 . TRBJ1-2 TRBV20-1 CSASREGGDGYTF TGCAGTGCCTCACGGGAGGGCGGGGATGGCTACACCTTC
. 14 . TRBJ2-2 TRBV7-9 CASSLGGAAGELFF TGTGCCAGCAGCTTAGGGGGTGCCGCCGGGGAGCTGTTTTTT
TRBD2 15 many TRBJ2-3 TRBV29-1 CSVESSGYSTDTQYF TGCAGCGTTGAATCTAGCGGATATAGCACAGATACGCAGTATTTT
TRBD1 12 . TRBJ2-1 TRBV3-1 CASSYRDSSLFF TGTGCCAGCAGCTACCGGGACAGTAGCTTGTTCTTC
TRBD2 18 many TRBJ2-1 TRBV4-1 CASSQEGLAGDLRDEQFF TGCGCCAGCAGCCAAGAAGGCCTAGCGGGGGACCTGCGGGATGAGCAGTTCTTC
. 15 . TRBJ2-7 TRBV6-6 CASRQFGGASYEQYF TGTGCCAGCAGACAATTCGGGGGCGCCTCCTACGAGCAGTACTTC
. 12 . TRBJ2-3 TRBV10-3 CAIGGSPDAQYF TGTGCCATCGGAGGTTCTCCGGATGCGCAGTATTTT
. 14 . TRBJ2-5 TRBV5-1 CASSWSSGGETQYF TGCGCCAGCAGCTGGTCTTCAGGGGGGGAGACCCAGTACTTC
. 15 many TRBJ2-5 TRBV5-1 CASSRKQGSGSTQYF TGCGCCAGCAGCAGGAAACAGGGCTCCGGGTCCACCCAGTACTTC